A few counts support the clone carrying this T cell receptor (beta chain). Its matching antigen is unknown. The entry originates in a study of T-cell reconstitution after alpha-beta-depleted transplantation in children. Whole-study findings and limits: One year post-transplant, T-cell counts and diversity were largely derived from T cells produced anew.

It was with unique molecular identifiers that the TCRbeta library was prepared. TCRdb passed the PCR reads through MiXCR, listing each CDR3 protein once. The table lists about 830,000 distinct CDR3 sequences, approximately 15% of them singletons. CDR3 length: 16 residues. V gave up 5 bases and J gave up 2 bases; unmatched junction bases: 6. Germline V gene data show CDR1 as SGHTA and CDR2 as FQGNSA. This chain connects TRBV7-2 to TRBJ2-3; TRBD2 matches 11 bases. This clonotype was obtained from a male patient younger than 18 who had a stem cell transplant for acute lymphoblastic leukemia, so the T cells may come from the graft donor. The sequenced sample was PBMCs, mostly from graft donor cells, obtained 360 days after TCRalphabeta/CD19-depleted stem cell transplant. CDR3 amino acids: CASSGRGLAVTDTQYF. CDR3 sequence (DNA): TGTGCCAGCAGCGGCCGGGGACTAGCGGTCACAGATACGCAGTATTTT. Based on the CDR3 plus reference TRBV7-2 and TRBJ2-3, the full variable domain is GAGVSQSPSNKVTEKGKDVELRCDPISGHTALYWYRQSLGQGLEFLIYFQGNSAPDKSGLPSDRFSAERTGGSVSTLTIQRTQQEDSAVYLCASSGRGLAVTDTQYFGPGTRLTVL.